These 32 T cell receptor beta chains were all obtained from the same sample, sequenced in a study of a mutant IDH1 vaccine in newly diagnosed glioma. Sequenced by immunoSEQ multiplex PCR; TCRdb stores in-frame clones only, minus some. The data show some 56,000 clones, less than 80% seen once. For these receptors, no antigen is known. Time point of the sample: week 47, end of study. The content of each vaccine dose was 300 ug of mutant IDH1 20-mer peptide, and topical imiquimod accompanied it. Sequenced material: PBMCs, taken from a glioma patient whose treatment included an IDH1 peptide vaccine. These receptors were taken from a man between 45 and 60 years old with glioma.

As DNA, the CDR3 is TGTGCCAGCAGTCCTTACAGGGGTCCCGGGGAGCTGTTTTTT. Translated, it gives CASSPYRGPGELFF. The V gene is TRBV27, the J gene TRBJ2-2; 7 bases line up with TRBD1. This CDR3 is built from 14 residues. V dropped 5 bases and J dropped 6; count of bases not matched to a gene: 6. Germline V CDR1 and CDR2: MNHEY, SMNVEV (reference sequence).

This clone was seen a handful of times. The V and J genes are TRBV7-9 and TRBJ2-3; D not resolved. Trimming pared 2 bases from V and 2 bases from J, leaving 17 bases between. CDR3 length equals 17 residues. Germline CDR1 is SEHNR and CDR2 is FQNEAQ (reference sequence). CDR3 protein: CASSLTRDVLITDTQYF. The CDR3 DNA reads as TGTGCCAGCAGCTTAACCCGAGACGTTCTTATCACAGATACGCAGTATTTT.

The chain is built from TRBV7-2 and TRBJ1-5; no definite D call. The V and J ends lost 5 bases and 0 bases respectively, with 8 bases between them. The germline V gene encodes CDR1 SGHTA and CDR2 FQGNSA. There are 14 residues in the CDR3. The CDR3 nucleotides are TGTGCCAGCAGCCTCCATTATAGCAATCAGCCCCAGCATTTT. Amino acids: CASSLHYSNQPQHF.

V gene TRBV28 combines with J gene TRBJ1-5; maybe TRBD1 (5 bases). Germline assignment: CDR1 MDHEN and CDR2 SYDVKM. Trimming shortened V by 5 bases and J by 0 bases, and 8 bases separated the two germline ends. The CDR3 contains 14 residues. The CDR3 protein is CASSAGGSNQPQHF. CDR3 DNA sequence: TGTGCCAGCAGTGCGGGGGGTAGCAATCAGCCCCAGCATTTT. Full variable domain (rest looked up from reference TRBV28 and TRBJ1-5): DVKVTQSSRYLVKRTGEKVFLECVQDMDHENMFWYRQDPGLGLRLIYFSYDVKMKEKGDIPEGYSVSREKKERFSLILESASTNQTSMYLCASSAGGSNQPQHFGDGTRLSIL.

The chain is built from TRBV6-5 and TRBJ2-3, with TRBD1 matching 9 bases. This CDR3 has 14 amino acids. V shed 6 bases, J shed 8 bases, and the junction held 9 bases outside the gene matches. Germline CDR1 and CDR2: MNHEY and SVGAGI. The CDR3 DNA reads as TGTGCCAGCAGCCCGGGACAGGGATTGGGTACGCAGTATTTT. Amino acid sequence: CASSPGQGLGTQYF.

Turning to this clone: Germline and junction disagree at one end, which may indicate a read error. The chain employs TRBV6-1 and TRBJ1-1; the D is unclear. CDR1 and CDR2 (germline): MNHNS, SASEGT. This CDR3 has 16 residues. DNA for the CDR3: TGTGCCATCAGTGAGTCGATTTTAACAGTCAAAAAAGGAGCTTTCTTT. Its translation is CAISESILTVKKGAFF.

This sequence joins TRBV6-1 and TRBJ1-1; the match to TRBD1 covers 7 bases. This CDR3 spans 13 amino acids. V lost 5 bases to trimming and J lost 4 bases; unmatched junction nucleotides: 4. Germline V lookup: CDR1 MNHNS, CDR2 SASEGT. The CDR3 region is CASSSQGSTEAFF. For the CDR3, the DNA is TGTGCCAGCAGTTCACAGGGGTCCACTGAAGCTTTCTTT.

The chain couples TRBV10-3 to TRBJ1-1; 10 bases fit TRBD1. The germline V gene has CDR1 ENHRY and CDR2 SYGVKD. After removal of 6 bases from V and 3 bases from J, the junction contained 10 bases not matched to a gene. The CDR3 has 16 residues. CDR3 DNA sequence: TGTGCCATCAGGCCGGGACAGGGGATTTACCACACTGAAGCTTTCTTT. Protein: CAIRPGQGIYHTEAFF.

This clone was observed a few times. V and J are TRBV5-6 and TRBJ2-2; a weak D match, TRBD1 (5 bases). The length of the CDR3 is 14 residues. Germline lookup yields CDR1 SGHDT and CDR2 YYEEEE. Trimming removed 4 bases from V and 2 bases from J, with 9 bases in between. CDR3 DNA sequence: TGTGCCAGCAGCCCCAGGGTTAACACCGGGGAGCTGTTTTTT. It translates to CASSPRVNTGELFF.

CDR3 protein: CASSQDNGNQPQHF. CDR3 coding DNA: TGTGCCAGCAGCCAAGATAACGGAAATCAGCCCCAGCATTTT. The chain is built from TRBV4-2 and TRBJ1-5; the D is unclear. CDR1 and CDR2 from the germline V gene are LGHNA and YNFKEQ. The germline V and J ends were trimmed by 0 bases and 4 bases, with 7 bases remaining between them. This CDR3 spans 14 amino acids.

The V and J genes are TRBV27 and TRBJ2-7, with D perhaps TRBD2 (6 bases). Germline-derived CDR1 and CDR2 are MNHEY and SMNVEV (reference sequence). Trimming left V 2 bases short and J 7 bases short, with 9 bases between. The CDR3 is 12 amino acids. In nucleotides, the CDR3 is TGTGCCAGCAGTTTAGAGGGGAGGGAGCAGTACTTC. Protein sequence: CASSLEGREQYF.

The chain combines TRBV4-1 with TRBJ2-5; tentative D call: TRBD1 (7 bases). CDR3 length: 17 amino acids. Trimming took off 1 base at V and 5 bases at J, with 20 bases between the two ends. Germline CDR1 MGHRA, CDR2 YSYEKL. The CDR3 loop reads CASSQAPRGGGKETQYF. The CDR3, as DNA: TGCGCCAGCAGCCAAGCTCCCCGCGGAGGGGGCAAGGAGACCCAGTACTTC.

The chain couples TRBV9 to TRBJ2-2; TRBD2 aligns across 13 bases. The J segment lost 4 bases and the V segment lost 4 bases, leaving 7 bases of the junction unmatched. The CDR3 is 17 amino acids. The V gene's germline CDR1 is SGDLS and CDR2 YYNGEE. The CDR3 is CASSSRTSGGITGELFF. The CDR3 nucleotides read TGTGCCAGCAGCTCCCGGACTAGCGGGGGAATCACCGGGGAGCTGTTTTTT.

V usage is TRBV27 and J usage is TRBJ1-1; a possible D gene is TRBD1 (5 bases). V lost 10 bases, J lost 5 bases, and 17 bases lay in between. The CDR3 is 13 residues long. Germline V gene sequence: CDR1 MNHEY, CDR2 SMNVEV (reference sequence). The CDR3 bases are TGTGCCACCGAGGGAAGGGAGGGGACTGAAGCTTTCTTT. Protein: CATEGREGTEAFF.

This chain connects TRBV9 to TRBJ2-1, with D maybe TRBD2 (6 bases). The V and J ends lost 3 bases and 10 bases respectively, with 17 bases between them. From germline, CDR1 is SGDLS and CDR2 YYNGEE. The CDR3 covers 14 residues. The CDR3 is CASSATGGVREQFF. The CDR3 bases are TGTGCCAGCAGCGCCACTGGAGGGGTTCGAGAGCAGTTCTTC.

The chain joins TRBV27 to TRBJ1-6, with D uncertain. The CDR3 sequence is 12 residues long. Trimming shortened V by 6 bases and J by 7 bases, and 7 bases separated the two germline ends. Per germline, CDR1 MNHEY and CDR2 SMNVEV (reference sequence). The CDR3 protein is CASSHINSPLHF. The CDR3 bases are TGTGCCAGCAGCCATATAAATTCACCCCTCCACTTT.

This sequence joins TRBV10-2 and TRBJ2-5, with 9 nucleotides matching TRBD2. The CDR3 contains 16 residues. Germline values: CDR1 WSHSY, CDR2 SAAADI. V shed 0 bases and J 5 bases; nucleotides not matched to a gene: 7. CDR3 in DNA: TGCGCCAGCAGTGAGTCCCAGCGGGGGGCCTTCGAGACCCAGTACTTC. Residues: CASSESQRGAFETQYF.

The chain joins TRBV7-2 to TRBJ2-1; 10 bases match TRBD2. The CDR3 length is 17 residues. Germline trimming cut 1 base from V and 2 bases from J; bases unmatched to any gene: 5. Germline CDR1 reads SGHTA; CDR2 reads FQGNSA. The chain's CDR3 is CASSLVRLAGAYNEQFF. The CDR3 DNA reads as TGTGCCAGCAGCTTAGTTCGGCTAGCGGGGGCCTACAATGAGCAGTTCTTC.

The chain recombines TRBV13 with TRBJ2-2; no reliable D call. CDR1 is PRHDT, CDR2 FYEKMQ, per germline (reference sequence). CDR3 length: 14 amino acids. With 5 bases removed from V and 1 base from J, the gap between germline ends came to 8 bases. CDR3 in DNA: TGTGCCAGCAGCCCCCGGCTGAACACCGGGGAGCTGTTTTTT. This codes for CASSPRLNTGELFF.

This chain uses TRBV5-1 with TRBJ1-6; weak D call: TRBD1 (5 bases). CDR3 length: 15 residues. V gave up 5 bases and J gave up 4 bases, with 13 bases separating them. The germline V gene encodes CDR1 SGHRS and CDR2 YFSETQ. The DNA of the CDR3 is TGCGCCAGCAGTGACGGGTCAGGGTATAATTCACCCCTCCACTTT. Protein: CASSDGSGYNSPLHF.

V and J are TRBV7-2 and TRBJ2-7, with 7 bases aligning to TRBD1. The V and J ends lost 0 bases and 0 bases, in that order; junction bases with no gene match: 5. CDR1 and CDR2 (germline): SGHTA, FQGNSA. The CDR3 consists of 16 residues. The CDR3 region is CASSLASGQDSYEQYF. The CDR3, as DNA: TGTGCCAGCAGCTTAGCATCCGGACAGGACTCCTACGAGCAGTACTTC.

The rearrangement links TRBV4-3 to TRBJ2-2, with 10 bases identical to TRBD2. Unmatched junction bases numbered 5, after V lost 0 bases and J lost 4 bases. The CDR3 runs 17 residues. Looked up from germline, CDR1 is LGHNA and CDR2 is YSLEER. The CDR3 DNA reads TGCGCCAGCAGCCAAGAAGCTAGCGGGGGCCGCACCGGGGAGCTGTTTTTT. The encoded protein is CASSQEASGGRTGELFF.

As for this clone: The junction and the germline gene differ at one end; a read error may be behind it. This chain joins TRBV7-7 and TRBJ1-1; the D gene is possibly TRBD1 (5 bases). This CDR3 is 14 amino acids long. The germline V gene has CDR1 SSHAT and CDR2 FNYEAQ (reference sequence). The CDR3 is CASSPWDVNTEAFF. CDR3 sequence (DNA): TGTGCTAGCAGCCCTTGGGACGTGAACACTGAAGCTTTCTTT.

The chain has TRBV15 and TRBJ1-5; weak D call: TRBD1 (6 bases). Between the trimmed V and J ends, which lost 2 bases and 4 bases, there was a span of 15 bases. Per germline, CDR1 LNHNV and CDR2 YYDKDF (reference sequence). The CDR3 totals 16 residues. This CDR3 is CATSRRDTKGNQPQHF. The CDR3 DNA reads as TGTGCCACCAGCAGAAGGGACACCAAAGGGAATCAGCCCCAGCATTTT.

The chain couples TRBV19 to TRBJ1-2; D gene unclear. Per germline, CDR1 LNHDA and CDR2 SQIVND (reference sequence). This CDR3 has 13 amino acids. Trimming removed 4 bases from V and 4 bases from J, with 10 bases in between. The DNA of the CDR3 is TGTGCCAGTAGTACGGACGGCCTCTATGGCTACACCTTC. Translated: CASSTDGLYGYTF.

This clone appeared a few times. The chain is built from TRBV30 and TRBJ2-5; 11 bases fit TRBD2. The CDR3 has 13 residues. V was clipped by 5 bases and J by 4 bases; unmatched bases: 3. Looked up from germline, CDR1 is GTSNPN and CDR2 is SVGIG (reference sequence). The CDR3 sequence: CAWGLAGGETQYF. The DNA for the CDR3 is TGTGCCTGGGGGCTAGCGGGGGGAGAGACCCAGTACTTC. Combining the CDR3 with reference TRBV30 and TRBJ2-5 gives the whole variable domain SQTIHQWPATLVQPVGSPLSLECTVEGTSNPNLYWYRQAAGRGLQLLFYSVGIGQISSEVPQNLSASRPQDRQFILSSKKLLLSDSGFYLCAWGLAGGETQYFGPGTRLLVL.

The chain combines TRBV27 with TRBJ2-1; D is possibly TRBD1 (6 bases). Germline values: CDR1 MNHEY, CDR2 SMNVEV (reference sequence). Between the trimmed V and J ends, which lost 4 bases and 7 bases, there was a span of 26 bases. The CDR3 contains 18 residues. The CDR3 coding sequence is TGTGCCAGCAGTTCACTAATCCCGGGACAACCGAAGGGGAATGAGCAGTTCTTC. Translation gives CASSSLIPGQPKGNEQFF.

The chain uses TRBV7-3 and TRBJ1-3; D unclear. The CDR3 runs 15 residues. CDR1 and CDR2 (germline): SGHTA, FQGTGA. Trimming stripped 1 base from V and 4 bases from J, with 11 bases between. The CDR3 nucleotides read TGTGCCAGCAGCTTAATGAATTCTCGGGGAAACACCATATATTTT. This translates into CASSLMNSRGNTIYF.

The rearrangement joins TRBV15 to TRBJ2-3; maybe TRBD2 (6 bases). The CDR3 is 14 residues long. CDR1 is LNHNV and CDR2 is YYDKDF in the germline V gene (reference sequence). Trimming removed 6 bases at V and 6 bases at J, with 16 bases between. The CDR3 DNA sequence: TGTGCCACCAGAGGGACTGCGGGCCGGGATACGCAGTATTTT. It specifies CATRGTAGRDTQYF. The whole variable domain, remainder taken from reference TRBV15 and TRBJ2-3, is DAMVIQNPRYQVTQFGKPVTLSCSQTLNHNVMYWYQQKSSQAPKLLFHYYDKDFNNEADTPDNFQSRRPNTSFCFLDIRSPGLGDTAMYLCATRGTAGRDTQYFGPGTRLTVL.

This clone was counted a single time. The CDR3 sequence: CASSLYKGGRTEAFF. CDR3 coding DNA: TGTGCCAGCAGTTTATATAAGGGAGGACGGACTGAAGCTTTCTTT. The chain uses TRBV28 and TRBJ1-1; D is ambiguous. The CDR3 covers 15 residues. V dropped 1 base and J dropped 5 bases, with 14 bases sitting between them. From germline, CDR1 is MDHEN and CDR2 SYDVKM.

V is TRBV14 and J is TRBJ1-1, with D possibly matching TRBD1 (5 bases). CDR3 length equals 14 residues. Germline CDR1 is SGHDN and CDR2 is FVKESK. With 0 bases removed from V and 6 bases from J, the gap between germline ends came to 11 bases. The CDR3 reads CASSQDRGAAEAFF. CDR3 nucleotide sequence: TGTGCCAGCAGCCAAGATAGGGGAGCAGCTGAAGCTTTCTTT.

The chain links TRBV6-5 to TRBJ2-7, with D possibly being TRBD1 or TRBD2 (7 bases each). The CDR3 contains 14 residues. Germline CDR1 and CDR2: MNHEY and SVGAGI. The V and J ends lost 6 bases and 2 bases respectively, with 14 bases between them. Here the CDR3 DNA reads TGTGCCAGCAGCCCAGGGGGGGGGACCTACGAGCAGTACTTC. Encoded protein: CASSPGGGTYEQYF.